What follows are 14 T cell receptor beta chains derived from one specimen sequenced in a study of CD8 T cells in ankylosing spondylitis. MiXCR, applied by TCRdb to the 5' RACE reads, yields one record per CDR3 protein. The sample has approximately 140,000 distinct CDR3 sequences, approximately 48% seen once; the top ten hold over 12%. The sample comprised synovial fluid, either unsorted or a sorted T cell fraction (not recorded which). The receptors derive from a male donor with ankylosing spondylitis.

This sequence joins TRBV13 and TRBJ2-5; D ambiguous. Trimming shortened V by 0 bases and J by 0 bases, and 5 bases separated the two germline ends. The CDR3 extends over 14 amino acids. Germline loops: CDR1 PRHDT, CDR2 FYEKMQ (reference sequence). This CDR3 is CASSLGVDQETQYF. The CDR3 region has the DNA TGTGCCAGCAGCTTAGGGGTAGACCAAGAGACCCAGTACTTC.

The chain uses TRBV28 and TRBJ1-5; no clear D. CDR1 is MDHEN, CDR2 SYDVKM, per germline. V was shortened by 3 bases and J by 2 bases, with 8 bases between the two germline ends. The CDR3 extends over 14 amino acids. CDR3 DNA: TGTGCCAGCAGTTTGGTCCAGGGCAATCAGCCCCAGCATTTT. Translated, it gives CASSLVQGNQPQHF.

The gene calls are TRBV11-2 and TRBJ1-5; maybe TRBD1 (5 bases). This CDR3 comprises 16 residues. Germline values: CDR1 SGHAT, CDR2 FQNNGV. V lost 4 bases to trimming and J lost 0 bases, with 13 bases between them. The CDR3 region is CASSWGVGDSNQPQHF. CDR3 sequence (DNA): TGTGCCAGCAGCTGGGGGGTGGGGGATAGCAATCAGCCCCAGCATTTT.

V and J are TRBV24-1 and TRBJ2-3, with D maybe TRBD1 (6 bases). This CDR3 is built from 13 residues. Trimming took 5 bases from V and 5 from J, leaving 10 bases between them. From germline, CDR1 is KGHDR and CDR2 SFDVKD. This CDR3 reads CATSGQGRDTQYF. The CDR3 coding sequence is TGTGCCACCAGTGGGCAGGGGAGAGATACGCAGTATTTT.

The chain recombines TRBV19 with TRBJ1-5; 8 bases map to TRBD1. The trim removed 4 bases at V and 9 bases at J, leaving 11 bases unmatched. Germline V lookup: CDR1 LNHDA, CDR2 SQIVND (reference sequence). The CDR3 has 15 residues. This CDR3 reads CASSTGQGRFWPQHF. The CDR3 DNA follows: TGTGCCAGTAGTACTGGACAGGGTCGTTTCTGGCCCCAGCATTTT. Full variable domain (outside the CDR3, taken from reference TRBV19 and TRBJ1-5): DGGITQSPKYLFRKEGQNVTLSCEQNLNHDAMYWYRQDPGQGLRLIYYSQIVNDFQKGDIAEGYSVSREKKESFPLTVTSAQKNPTAFYLCASSTGQGRFWPQHFGDGTRLSIL.

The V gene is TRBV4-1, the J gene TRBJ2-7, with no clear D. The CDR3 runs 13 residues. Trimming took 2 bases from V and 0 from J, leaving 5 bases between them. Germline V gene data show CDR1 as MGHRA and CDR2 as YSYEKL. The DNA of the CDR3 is TGCGCCAGCAGCCAACTGGACTCCTACGAGCAGTACTTC. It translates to CASSQLDSYEQYF.

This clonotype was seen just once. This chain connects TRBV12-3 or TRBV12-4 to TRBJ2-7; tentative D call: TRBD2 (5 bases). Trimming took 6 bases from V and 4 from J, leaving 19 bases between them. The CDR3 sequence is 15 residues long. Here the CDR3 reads CASSPPGRRRYEQYF. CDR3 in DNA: TGTGCCAGCAGCCCACCGGGCCGCAGGAGGTACGAGCAGTACTTC.

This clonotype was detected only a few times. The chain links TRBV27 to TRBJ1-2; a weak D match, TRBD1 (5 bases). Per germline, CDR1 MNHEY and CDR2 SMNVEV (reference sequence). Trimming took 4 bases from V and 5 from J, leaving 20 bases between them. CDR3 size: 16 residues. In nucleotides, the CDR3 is TGTGCCAGCAGTTCGGGGGTGAATGGGGAGGTGTATGGCTACACCTTC. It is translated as CASSSGVNGEVYGYTF.

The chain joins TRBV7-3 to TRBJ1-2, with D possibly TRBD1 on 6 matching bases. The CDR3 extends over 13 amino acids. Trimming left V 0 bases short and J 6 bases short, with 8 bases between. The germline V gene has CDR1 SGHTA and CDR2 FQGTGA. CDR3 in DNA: TGTGCCAGCAGCTTAACAGGGGGGGATGGCTACACCTTC. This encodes CASSLTGGDGYTF.

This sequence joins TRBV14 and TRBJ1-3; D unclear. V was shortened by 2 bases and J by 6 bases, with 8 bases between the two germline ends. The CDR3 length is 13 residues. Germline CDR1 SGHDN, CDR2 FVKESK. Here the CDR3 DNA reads TGTGCCAGCAGCCAACTGACGGTAAACACCATATATTTT. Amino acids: CASSQLTVNTIYF.

The CDR3 DNA follows: TGCGCCAGCAGGGGCGGGAGGGCGGACTACGAGCAGTACTTC. It encodes CASRGGRADYEQYF. The chain carries TRBV5-1 and TRBJ2-7, with 9 bases matching TRBD2. Germline CDR1 and CDR2: SGHRS and YFSETQ. This CDR3 spans 14 amino acids. V lost 5 bases, J lost 3 bases, and 6 bases stayed unmatched. The complete variable domain, with remaining parts taken from reference TRBV5-1 and TRBJ2-7, reads KAGVTQTPRYLIKTRGQQVTLSCSPISGHRSVSWYQQTPGQGLQFLFEYFSETQRNKGNFPGRFSGRQFSNSRSEMNVSTLELGDSALYLCASRGGRADYEQYFGPGTRLTVT.

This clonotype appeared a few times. CDR3 DNA sequence: TGCGCCAGCAGCCGCCTTTGGACCAAGAGCTCCTACAATGAGCAGTTCTTC. It is translated as CASSRLWTKSSYNEQFF. V is TRBV4-1 and J is TRBJ2-1; no reliable D call. Per germline, CDR1 MGHRA and CDR2 YSYEKL. Trimming removed 4 bases from V and 0 bases from J, with 16 bases in between. This CDR3 comprises 17 residues.

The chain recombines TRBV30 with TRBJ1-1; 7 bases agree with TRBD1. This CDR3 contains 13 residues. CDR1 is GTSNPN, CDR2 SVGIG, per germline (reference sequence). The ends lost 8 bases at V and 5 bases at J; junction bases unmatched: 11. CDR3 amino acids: CAGWDRKYTEAFF. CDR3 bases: TGTGCCGGATGGGACAGAAAATATACTGAAGCTTTCTTT.

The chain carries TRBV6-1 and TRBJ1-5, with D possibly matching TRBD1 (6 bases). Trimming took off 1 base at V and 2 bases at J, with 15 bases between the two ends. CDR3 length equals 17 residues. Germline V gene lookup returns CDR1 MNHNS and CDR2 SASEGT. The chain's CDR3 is CASSEVRDNLGNQPQHF. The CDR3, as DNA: TGTGCCAGCAGTGAAGTAAGGGACAACTTGGGCAATCAGCCCCAGCATTTT.